Below, 4 T cell receptor beta chains from the same sample are listed, as sequenced in a study of T cells in Graves' hyperthyroidism and ophthalmopathy (dated by TCRdb to between 2017 and 2020). Library generation was performed with multiplex PCR. TCRdb names Illumina HiSeq 2000 as the instrument used. TCR beta CDR3 regions were amplified from RNA transcripts. A first-round RT-PCR of the TCR CDR3 used the HTBI primer set with the Qiagen OneStep RT-PCR kit. In TCRdb, the public reads were trimmed at Q25 with fastp and aligned with MiXCR, with productive beta chains retained. Rows matching on CDR3 protein sequence are summarized as one entry with the most common DNA and genes. Recorded for this sample are a few hundred thousand distinct CDR3 sequences; around 50% of them occurred a single time. Together, the top ten hold 35% to 50% of the sample. Source material: peripheral blood or thyroid tissue (not recorded which). These receptors were taken from an adult woman with Graves' disease, either hyperthyroidism or ophthalmopathy (not recorded which).

The DNA of the CDR3 is TGCGCCAGCAGCCGATCGCCCCCAAATTCACCCCTCCACTTT. It translates to CASSRSPPNSPLHF. The J gene is TRBJ1-6, the V gene TRBV5-1, with unresolved D. Per germline, CDR1 SGHRS and CDR2 YFSETQ. This CDR3 is 14 amino acids long. The V gene lost 4 bases and the J gene lost 7 bases, with 12 bases spanning the gap.

The chain employs TRBV7-2 and TRBJ1-2; tentatively, D is TRBD1 (6 bases). The V gene lost 5 bases and the J gene lost 8 bases, with 15 bases spanning the gap. The CDR3 is 13 amino acids. Germline CDR1 is SGHTA and CDR2 is FQGNSA. The CDR3 sequence is CASSPGTSTGYTF. The DNA for the CDR3 is TGTGCCAGCAGCCCCGGGACATCAACCGGCTACACCTTC.

This clonotype was observed once. This sequence joins TRBV9 and TRBJ1-2; D is perhaps TRBD1 (6 bases). The length of the CDR3 is 14 residues. Looked up from germline, CDR1 is SGDLS and CDR2 is YYNGEE. V lost 4 bases and J lost 7, with 17 bases in between. CDR3 nucleotides: TGTGCCAGCAGCCGTCCCGGGGGGGGCAGTGGCTACACCTTC. Encoded protein: CASSRPGGGSGYTF.

This clonotype was recorded only once. The V gene is TRBV5-1, the J gene TRBJ2-7; TRBD1 is a possible D gene (6 bases). This CDR3 is 15 amino acids long. CDR1 is SGHRS and CDR2 is YFSETQ in the germline V gene. The V end was cut by 2 bases, the J end by 2 bases, with 14 bases between. The DNA for the CDR3 is TGCGCCAGCAGCTTCGACGACAGGATTACCTACGAGCAGTACTTC. Translation: CASSFDDRITYEQYF.